Each of the 9 T cell receptor beta chains below was sequenced from the same sample in a study of blood T cell repertoires in COVID-19. Measured with immunoSEQ multiplex PCR; TCRdb has only the in-frame clones, and not every one. Among 250,000 to 350,000 clones, about nine tenths were seen once, and the ten largest hold 2% to 2.5%. Input material: peripheral blood. The receptor source for this set is a woman aged 50 to 60 who had recovered from COVID-19.

The chain is built from TRBV28 and TRBJ1-2; D is perhaps TRBD1 (6 bases). V was pared by 2 bases and J by 14 bases, with 18 bases between. The germline V gene has CDR1 MDHEN and CDR2 SYDVKM. The CDR3 is 13 residues long. The CDR3 region has the DNA TGTGCCAGCAGTTTAGGGGGGGCCCGGTTAGGTACCTTC. Translating it yields CASSLGGARLGTF.

The chain joins TRBV19 to TRBJ2-3, with 7 nucleotides matching TRBD2. Trimming at V came to 6 bases and at J to 4 bases, leaving 13 bases not matched to a gene. Germline CDR1 and CDR2: LNHDA and SQIVND (reference sequence). The CDR3 covers 16 residues. The CDR3 DNA is TGTGCCAGTAGCCCATATGGGGGGGGGAGCGCAGATACGCAGTATTTT. This gives the protein CASSPYGGGSADTQYF.

The chain is built from TRBV6-1 and TRBJ1-1; 7 positions agree with TRBD1. This CDR3 has 15 amino acids. V shed 2 bases, J shed 3 bases, and the junction held 6 bases outside the gene matches. From germline, CDR1 is MNHNS and CDR2 SASEGT. Here the CDR3 reads CASSEIAGGYTEAFF. The DNA of the CDR3 is TGTGCCAGCAGTGAAATCGCAGGGGGGTACACTGAAGCTTTCTTT.

This sequence joins TRBV5-1 and TRBJ2-2; TRBD1 matches 7 bases. Trimming cost V 3 bases and J 2 bases; bases outside gene matches: 4. Per the germline V gene, CDR1 is SGHRS and CDR2 is YFSETQ. CDR3 length equals 15 residues. CDR3 residues: CASSSRQGNTGELFF. In nucleotides, the CDR3 is TGCGCCAGCAGCTCTCGACAGGGTAACACCGGGGAGCTGTTTTTT.

The J gene is TRBJ2-1, the V gene TRBV6-5; D remains ambiguous. Germline-derived CDR1 and CDR2 are MNHEY and SVGAGI. Trimming took 7 bases from V and 4 from J, leaving 5 bases between them. This CDR3 contains 11 residues. In nucleotides, the CDR3 is TGTGCCAGCATCCTATACAATGAGCAGTTCTTC. Translating gives CASILYNEQFF.

The chain employs TRBV30 and TRBJ2-5; 9 bases map to TRBD2. Looked up from germline, CDR1 is GTSNPN and CDR2 is SVGIG (reference sequence). The CDR3 length is 13 residues. V was pared by 5 bases and J by 5 bases, with 6 bases of the junction left unmatched. The CDR3 loop reads CAWGSGSGETQYF. In DNA form, the CDR3 reads TGTGCCTGGGGTAGCGGGAGTGGGGAGACCCAGTACTTC. Variable domain in full (rest from reference TRBV30 and TRBJ2-5): SQTIHQWPATLVQPVGSPLSLECTVEGTSNPNLYWYRQAAGRGLQLLFYSVGIGQISSEVPQNLSASRPQDRQFILSSKKLLLSDSGFYLCAWGSGSGETQYFGPGTRLLVL.

The chain joins TRBV24-1 to TRBJ2-7; 11 positions match TRBD2. In germline, CDR1 is KGHDR, CDR2 SFDVKD. V trimming: 5 bases; J trimming: 0 bases; junction bases outside the gene matches: 5. This CDR3 spans 16 amino acids. The CDR3 region is CATSAAGTSGSYEQYF. The CDR3 coding sequence is TGTGCCACCAGTGCAGCCGGGACTAGCGGCTCCTACGAGCAGTACTTC.

J is TRBJ2-3 and V is TRBV5-5, with D possibly TRBD1 on 6 matching bases. V gave up 4 bases and J gave up 0 bases, with 15 bases separating them. In germline, CDR1 is SGHKS, CDR2 YYEKEE (reference sequence). The CDR3 is made up of 16 amino acids. The CDR3 bases are TGTGCCAGCAGCGTACAGGGACAAATCAGCACAGATACGCAGTATTTT. Amino acids: CASSVQGQISTDTQYF.

The gene calls are TRBV5-6 and TRBJ2-7, with D tentatively TRBD1 (6 bases). V dropped 4 bases and J dropped 3 bases, with 23 bases sitting between them. The CDR3 runs 17 residues. From germline, CDR1 is SGHDT and CDR2 YYEEEE. CDR3 loop: CASSILAGATPIYEQYF. CDR3 nucleotide sequence: TGTGCCAGCAGCATTCTGGCAGGGGCTACCCCAATCTACGAGCAGTACTTC.